This TCR beta chain was identified in a study of early stage breast cancer tumors. Each sample had two DNA replicates, about 0.47 ug blood or around 1.4 ug tissue. Produced via immunoSEQ multiplex PCR; TCRdb's table is partial and in-frame only. The repertoire holds some 25,000 clones, about 70% seen once, with 9.9% in the top ten. With regard to this clone: The antigen is undetermined.

Germline assignment: CDR1 LGHNA and CDR2 YNFKEQ. CDR3 length: 15 amino acids. V gave up 0 bases and J gave up 4 bases, with 13 bases separating them. Study results and caveats: Compared with adjacent normal breast tissue, tumors showed around 2.7-fold greater T cell density and higher clonality. Blood repertoires resembled normal breast more than tumor.

This receptor was taken from a person in their sixties with breast cancer. This chain connects TRBV4-2 to TRBJ2-7; D ambiguous. The material sequenced was breast tumor tissue. The CDR3 protein is CASSQDNGPGYEQYF. The CDR3 DNA reads TGTGCCAGCAGCCAAGATAATGGTCCCGGGTACGAGCAGTACTTC.